The source of this TCR beta chain is a study of human thymus T cells (dated by TCRdb to about 2020). Study-level background: The study used 7 or 8 infant thymus samples plus four related peripheral blood samples to characterize TCR alpha and beta repertoires. Donor ages ranging from about 7 to 250 days were recorded, and over 5 male and a couple of female infants were included in the cohort. General study outcomes and caveats: On average, about 800,000 unique TCRB clonotypes were obtained from thymus samples, compared with about 84,000 from blood samples. Highly overlapping thymic TCR repertoires among unrelated individuals were reported in the related research. Biased V and J gene segment usage appeared to be present in both thymic and peripheral blood repertoires.

A note on this clone: It lacks a known antigen. No base-level quality is on record; no much larger clone is a single base apart.

The CDR3 measures 17 amino acids from cysteine to phenylalanine. The CDR3 DNA has 51 bases and is translated from base 1. The germline V gene provides CDR1 WSHSY and CDR2 SAAADI. V loses 6 bases of germline sequence and J loses 3 bases, and the interval between the two ends is 22 bases. The thymus tissue came from surgical resects taken out during corrective cardiac surgery. The donors were immunologically healthy infants in Finland who had open corrective cardiac surgery for congenital heart defects. After being mechanically released from the tissue, thymocytes were kept at -70 degrees C in pellets of roughly 8.5-34 million cells. Genomic DNA was extracted from frozen cell pellets with a QIAsymphony instrument. TCRB and TCRAD loci were amplified from a standardized quantity of quality-controlled genomic DNA using the immunoSEQ multiplex PCR assay. The V(D)J region was spanned by amplicons of a length sufficient to cover the CDR3 and to identify V and J genes. Through the commercial immunoSEQ service, the amplicons were sequenced on an Illumina platform. In the authors' own workflow: Primer bias and sequencing errors were corrected as previously described, and TCRAD and TCRB definitions were based on the IMGT database. immunoSEQ Analyzer 3.0 and VDJTools were used for repertoire analysis, which covered basic statistics, V/J segment usage, diversity estimates, rarefaction and pairwise overlap. Diversity was estimated with Chao1, ChaoE, Efron-Thisted, Shannon and inverse Simpson indices, and also on datasets down-sampled to the smallest sample. For repertoire overlap, CDR3 nucleotide sequence, V gene and J gene had to match strictly, and clustering was done by Jaccard-based multidimensional scaling. TCRdb provides this immuneACCESS table in a form limited to in-frame rearrangements. Some clones are lacking; in checked studies, under half of them reflect an unresolved V gene, and why the rest are absent is not known. That table gives V, J and clone size, and the DNA gave D and trimming. For this sample the table gives about 130,000 clones, of which 90% to 95% were detected only once. The top ten constitute around 0.024% of the sample.

The clonotype comes from a boy younger than two with a congenital heart defect but otherwise immunologically healthy. The sequenced sample consisted of thymus tissue. Recombination linked TRBV10-2 to TRBJ2-3; TRBD1 is perhaps the D gene, given 6 matching bases. The sequenced DNA is TGCGCCAGCAGCAAACCAAACCCGGGACACGGAACAGATACGCAGTATTTT. It specifies CASSKPNPGHGTDTQYF.